In this sample, the clone carrying this T cell receptor beta chain turned up a few times. This specimen comes from a study of response to subunit inactivated influenza vaccine. TCRdb itself ran the RT-PCR reads through MiXCR, one entry per CDR3 protein. The table shows more than 450,000 distinct CDR3 sequences, with about 11% occurring only once. This CDR3 region has 15 residues. V was cut by 0 bases and J by 5 bases, with 13 bases left in between. The germline CDR1 and CDR2 sequences are LGHNA and YNFKEQ. Another study also made use of these data, one on T cells expressing NK-cell markers. From that report: The TCR beta cDNA came from 5'RACE template switching with UMIs. HCMV serostatus: seven of eight sequenced donors positive, one negative. Once again these clonotypes came out on top in the CD3+CD56-NKG2C+ fraction of several donors.

This TCR came from a man aged 50-59 years who received an inactivated influenza vaccine. Specimen: PBMCs from blood, collected on the day of vaccination. This chain joins TRBV4-2 and TRBJ2-5; D is possibly TRBD2 (6 bases). CDR3 bases: TGTGCCAGCAGCCAAGATCTCGGAGGGCGTGAGACCCAGTACTTC. As protein: CASSQDLGGRETQYF.